The clone carrying this T cell receptor (beta chain) has ten or more counts. Its antigen remains unknown. The data are from a study of molecular identifiers for immune sequencing clone quantification. Study context: In replicates, RNA from about 20,000 or 100,000 naive CD8 cells was split five ways, four sequenced. Study-level findings and limits: It was shown that clones above 20 RNA copies held over 99% of effector molecules, but under 1% in naive cells.

The CDR3 is 18 amino acids. Germline loops: CDR1 MGHDK, CDR2 SYGVNS. Trimming cost V 1 base and J 5 bases; bases outside gene matches: 10. TCRdb reanalysed the PCR reads using MiXCR and keeps one entry per CDR3 protein. The profile covers around 470,000 distinct CDR3 sequences, with about a fifth appearing a single time and about 0.78% taken by the ten largest. The V gene is TRBV25-1, the J gene TRBJ2-3, with TRBD1 matching over 12 bases. The sequence was collected from a human donor in good health. Some libraries in this study had Jurkat cell RNA spiked in. The sample comprised naive CD8+ T cells from blood, with Jurkat cell RNA spiked in. The subset here: FACS-sorted CD8+CD4-CCR7+CD45RA+ naive T cells. The CDR3 nucleotides read TGTGCCAGCAGTGAATTCCCCCGGGACAGGGGGCTGGAAGATACGCAGTATTTT. This translates into CASSEFPRDRGLEDTQYF.